The sequence of this T cell receptor (beta chain) was determined in a study of cytomegalovirus exposure and HLA in healthy donors. General study findings and limits: Some TCR beta chains (164 of them) were listed as cytomegalovirus-associated. In a later analysis, at a false discovery rate of 0.05, roughly 18,000 TCR beta sequences were associated with HLA alleles.

Comments on this clone: Its antigen is not identified.

Likely unrecorded immune exposures existed in these nominally healthy donors. With 60 Vbeta and 13 Jbeta primers, the PCR was carried out. Method: immunoSEQ multiplex PCR; TCRdb's copy keeps in-frame clones and lacks some. The repertoire includes under 200,000 clones, roughly 89% of them detected once, and 0.85% to 1% sits in the top ten. With 1 base clipped from V and 6 bases from J, the junction kept 3 bases outside the gene matches. This CDR3 spans 13 amino acids. From germline, CDR1 is SGHDT and CDR2 YYEEEE. The J gene is TRBJ2-7, the V gene TRBV5-6; 8 nucleotides line up with TRBD2. The receptor was derived from a woman aged 30 to 39 in good health and CMV-seronegative. Sequencing used PBMCs. Here the CDR3 DNA reads TGTGCCAGCAGCTTGCCAAGCGGGGGCGAGCAGTACTTC. Protein: CASSLPSGGEQYF.